The 9 T cell receptor beta chains in this list originate from one sample, sequenced in a study of OX40 agonist ivuxolimab in advanced cancers. Assay: immunoSEQ multiplex PCR; the TCRdb copy retains only in-frame clones and omits some. In the table there are approximately 86,000 clones, 86% of which are singletons. The material was CD4+ or CD8+ T cells sorted from blood, obtained in a trial of the OX40 agonist ivuxolimab. Receptors originate from an adult with an advanced solid tumor such as melanoma, head and neck, liver or kidney cancer.

Here the CDR3 reads CATSGQGLGYTF. The CDR3 nucleotides are TGTGCCACCAGTGGTCAGGGCCTTGGCTACACCTTC. The chain combines TRBV15 with TRBJ1-2; D may be TRBD1 (5 bases). This CDR3 spans 12 amino acids. Trimming took off 6 bases at V and 7 bases at J, with 12 bases between the two ends. CDR1 LNHNV and CDR2 YYDKDF come from the germline V gene (reference sequence).

The V and J genes are TRBV6-1 and TRBJ1-1, with 7 bases lining up with TRBD1. Germline loops: CDR1 MNHNS, CDR2 SASEGT. The J segment lost 1 base and the V segment lost 7 bases, leaving 9 bases of the junction unmatched. The CDR3 is made up of 15 amino acids. As DNA, the CDR3 is TGTGCCAGCAAAGAAGGACAGGCCCCGAACACTGAAGCTTTCTTT. Translation gives CASKEGQAPNTEAFF.

This clone was detected only once. The rearrangement uses TRBV2 and TRBJ1-1, with D perhaps matching TRBD1 (5 bases). In germline, CDR1 is SNHLY, CDR2 FYNNEI. The CDR3 loop spans 14 amino acids. Trimming removed 2 bases at V and 10 bases at J, with 17 bases between. The CDR3 loop is CASSEREGGRGAFF. CDR3 DNA: TGTGCCAGCAGTGAAAGGGAGGGCGGTAGGGGAGCTTTCTTT.

With respect to this clone: A junction end diverges from the germline sequence, so it may reflect a read error. The rearrangement uses TRBV7-7 and TRBJ2-2; either TRBD1 or TRBD2 may supply D (6 bases each). This CDR3 spans 17 amino acids. Per the germline V gene, CDR1 is SSHAT and CDR2 is FNYEAQ (reference sequence). CDR3 DNA sequence: TGTGCTAGCAGCTTAGCCCCCGGAGGGGGACGCACCGGGGAGCTGTTTTTT. The encoded protein is CASSLAPGGGRTGELFF.

The gene calls are TRBV6-6 and TRBJ2-7; TRBD1 might be the D (6 bases). The V gene's germline CDR1 is MNHNY and CDR2 SVGAGI (reference sequence). V lost 0 bases and J lost 3, with 9 bases in between. This CDR3 region has 14 residues. For the CDR3, the DNA is TGTGCCAGCAGTTACTCCGACAGGAACTACGAGCAGTACTTC. Its protein product is CASSYSDRNYEQYF.

The chain is built from TRBV4-3 and TRBJ2-1; 9 bases match TRBD2. The germline V gene has CDR1 LGHNA and CDR2 YSLEER. V gave up 1 base and J gave up 4 bases; unmatched junction bases: 8. The CDR3 runs to 17 residues. CDR3 nucleotides: TGCGCCAGCAGCCAAGGGCCTAGCGGGGATACATACAATGAGCAGTTCTTC. This gives the protein CASSQGPSGDTYNEQFF.

The chain carries TRBV11-3 and TRBJ2-3; TRBD1 aligns across 9 bases. Trimming took 5 bases from V and 0 from J; bases not matched to a gene: 3. The CDR3 covers 15 residues. Germline V gene sequence: CDR1 SGHNT, CDR2 YENEEA. The CDR3 nucleotides are TGTGCCAGCAGCAGGGGACAGGGCAGCACAGATACGCAGTATTTT. It encodes CASSRGQGSTDTQYF.

This clone appeared a few times. The rearrangement links TRBV6-1 to TRBJ1-1, with TRBD1 matching 7 bases. The trim removed 1 base at V and 0 bases at J, leaving 20 bases unmatched. The germline gives CDR1 MNHNS, CDR2 SASEGT. This CDR3 region has 21 residues. The chain's CDR3 is CASSEVTGWGQKIDLNTEAFF. In DNA, the CDR3 is TGTGCCAGCAGTGAAGTTACGGGCTGGGGACAGAAAATCGATCTGAACACTGAAGCTTTCTTT.

The rearrangement links TRBV5-6 to TRBJ2-7; the D is unclear. Looked up from germline, CDR1 is SGHDT and CDR2 is YYEEEE. The CDR3 totals 11 residues. V shed 4 bases and J shed 7 bases, with 9 bases lying between them. In nucleotides, the CDR3 is TGTGCCAGCAGCGAAAGGCTGGAGCAGTACTTC. Its translation is CASSERLEQYF.